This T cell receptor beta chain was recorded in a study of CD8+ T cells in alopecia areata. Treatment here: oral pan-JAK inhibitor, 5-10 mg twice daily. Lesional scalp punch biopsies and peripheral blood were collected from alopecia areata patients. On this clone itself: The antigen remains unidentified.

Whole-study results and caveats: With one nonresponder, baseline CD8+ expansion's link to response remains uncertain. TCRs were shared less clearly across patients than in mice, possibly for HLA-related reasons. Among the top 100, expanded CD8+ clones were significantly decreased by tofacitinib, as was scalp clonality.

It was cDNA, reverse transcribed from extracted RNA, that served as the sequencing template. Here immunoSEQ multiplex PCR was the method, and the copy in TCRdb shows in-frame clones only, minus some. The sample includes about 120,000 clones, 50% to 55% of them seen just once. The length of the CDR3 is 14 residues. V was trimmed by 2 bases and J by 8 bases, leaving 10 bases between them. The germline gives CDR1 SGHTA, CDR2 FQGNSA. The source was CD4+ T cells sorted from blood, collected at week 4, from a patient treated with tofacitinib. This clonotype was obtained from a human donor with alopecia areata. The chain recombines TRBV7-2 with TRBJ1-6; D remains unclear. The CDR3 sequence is CASSLIGLYSPLHF. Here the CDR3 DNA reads TGTGCCAGCAGCTTAATTGGCCTCTATTCACCCCTCCACTTT.